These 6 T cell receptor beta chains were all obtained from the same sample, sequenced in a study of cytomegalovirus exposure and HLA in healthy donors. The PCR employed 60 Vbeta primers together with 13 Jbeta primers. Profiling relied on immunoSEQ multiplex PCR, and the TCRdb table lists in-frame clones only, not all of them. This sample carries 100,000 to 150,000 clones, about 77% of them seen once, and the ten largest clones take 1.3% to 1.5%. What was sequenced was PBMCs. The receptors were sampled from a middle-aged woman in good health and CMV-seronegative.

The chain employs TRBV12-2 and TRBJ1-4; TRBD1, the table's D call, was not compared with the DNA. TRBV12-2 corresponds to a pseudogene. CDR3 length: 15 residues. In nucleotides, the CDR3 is TGTGCAAGTCGCTCTGTCCCAGGGGGCAATGAAAAACTGTTTTTT. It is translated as CASRSVPGGNEKLFF.

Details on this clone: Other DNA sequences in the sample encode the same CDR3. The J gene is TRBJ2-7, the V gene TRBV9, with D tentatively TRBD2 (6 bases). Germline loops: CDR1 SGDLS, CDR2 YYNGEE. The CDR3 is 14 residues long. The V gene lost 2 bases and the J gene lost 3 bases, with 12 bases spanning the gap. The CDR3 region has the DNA TGTGCCAGCAGCGTCAGGGAGGATCTCTACGAGCAGTACTTC. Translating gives CASSVREDLYEQYF.

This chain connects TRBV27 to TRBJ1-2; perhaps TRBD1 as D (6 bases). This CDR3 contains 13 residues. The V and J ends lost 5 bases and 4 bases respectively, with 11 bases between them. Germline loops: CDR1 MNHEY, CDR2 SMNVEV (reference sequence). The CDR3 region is CASSADRSYGYTF. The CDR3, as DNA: TGTGCCAGCAGTGCCGACAGGAGCTATGGCTACACCTTC.

The CDR3, as DNA: TGTGCCAGCAGCTTACCGCCACAGGTTAACACTGAAGCTTTCTTT. It translates to CASSLPPQVNTEAFF. The gene calls are TRBV11-1 and TRBJ1-1, with D perhaps matching TRBD1 (5 bases). CDR1 is SGHAT, CDR2 FQDESV, per germline (reference sequence). CDR3 length equals 15 residues. V gave up 2 bases and J gave up 2 bases, with 12 bases separating them.

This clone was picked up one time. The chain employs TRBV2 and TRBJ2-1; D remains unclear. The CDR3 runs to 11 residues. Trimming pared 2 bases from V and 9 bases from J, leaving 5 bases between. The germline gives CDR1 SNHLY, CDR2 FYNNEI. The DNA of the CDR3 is TGTGCCAGCAGTGAAAGGAGTGAGCAGTTCTTC. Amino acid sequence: CASSERSEQFF.

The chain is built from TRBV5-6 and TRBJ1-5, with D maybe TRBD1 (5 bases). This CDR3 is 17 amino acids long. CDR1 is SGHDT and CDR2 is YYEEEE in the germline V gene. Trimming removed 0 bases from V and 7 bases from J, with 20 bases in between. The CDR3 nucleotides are TGTGCCAGCAGCTTGGCCTCTCGGCCAGGGCTACAGCAGCCCCAGCATTTT. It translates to CASSLASRPGLQQPQHF.